This is a list of T cell receptor beta chains from one sample in a study of blood T cell repertoires in COVID-19. Method: immunoSEQ multiplex PCR; TCRdb's copy keeps in-frame clones and lacks some. This table holds roughly 260,000 clones, roughly 84% found once. Sequencing used peripheral blood. The receptors here all came from a woman aged 40 to 50 who had recovered from COVID-19. CDR3s include the opening cysteine and the closing phenylalanine or tryptophan. The D gene is left open where the match is weak. Size tells how often a clone was seen (once, few, many) or the class of an expanded clone, and some rows leave it out.

len	v_gene	j_gene	abundance	d_gene	CDR3nt	CDR3aa
13	TRBV12-3/TRBV12-4	TRBJ1-2	-	TRBD1	TGTGCCAGCACTCCGGGACAGGGGAACGGCTACACCTTC	CASTPGQGNGYTF
14	TRBV6-1	TRBJ2-7	-	-	TGTGCCAGCAGTGAACCTGGACAGCACTACGAGCAGTACTTC	CASSEPGQHYEQYF
17	TRBV2	TRBJ2-5	-	TRBD2	TGTGCCAGCAGTGAGGCTAGCGGGAGGGCCTATCCCGAGACCCAGTACTTC	CASSEASGRAYPETQYF
16	TRBV10-3	TRBJ1-3	-	-	TGTGCCATCAGGCGAGACACAGGAGCCTCTGGAAACACCATATATTTT	CAIRRDTGASGNTIYF
16	TRBV9	TRBJ1-5	-	-	TGTGCCAGCAGCGAGAGAGAGGGTATTGGCAATCAGCCCCAGCATTTT	CASSEREGIGNQPQHF
16	TRBV5-5	TRBJ1-5	-	-	TGTGCCAGCAGCTTTCGCCCAGATTATAGCAATCAGCCCCAGCATTTT	CASSFRPDYSNQPQHF
15	TRBV18	TRBJ1-3	-	-	TGTGCCAGCTCCGTTGACGGGAGAGCTGGAAACACCATATATTTT	CASSVDGRAGNTIYF
15	TRBV6-6	TRBJ1-4	-	-	TGTGCCAGCAAGGGAAGGGACTCGTTGAGCGAAAAACTGTTTTTT	CASKGRDSLSEKLFF
13	TRBV18	TRBJ1-5	-	TRBD1	TGTGCCAGCTCACGCGACAGGGATCAGCCCCAGCATTTT	CASSRDRDQPQHF
14	TRBV4-3	TRBJ2-1	-	-	TGCGCCAGCAGCCAAGACAGGACCTACAATGAGCAGTTCTTC	CASSQDRTYNEQFF
12	TRBV2	TRBJ1-1	-	-	TGTGCCGCTAAGCCTGCGAACACTGAAGCTTTCTTT	CAAKPANTEAFF
17	TRBV7-2	TRBJ2-5	-	-	TGTGCCAGCAGCTTAGCTCCTAGGGGGGGATCGTTAGAGACCCAGTACTTC	CASSLAPRGGSLETQYF
13	TRBV16	TRBJ1-1	-	-	TGTGCCAGCAGCCAATCTCAGAGGACTGAAGCTTTCTTT	CASSQSQRTEAFF
13	TRBV10-3	TRBJ2-6	-	-	TGTGCATCAGGGTTGGCTGGGGCCAACGTCCTGACTTTC	CASGLAGANVLTF
16	TRBV7-2	TRBJ2-1	-	TRBD2	TGTGCCAGCAGCTTCGCTTTTGCGGGGGGGGACAATGAGCAGTTCTTC	CASSFAFAGGDNEQFF
15	TRBV3-1/TRBV3-2	TRBJ2-4	-	TRBD2	TGTGCCAGCAGCCTTCCTAGCGGACACAAAAACATTCAGTACTTC	CASSLPSGHKNIQYF
16	TRBV4-2	TRBJ1-2	-	-	TGTGCCAGCAGCCAAGATAATACTGGGAGTAGCTATGGCTACACCTTC	CASSQDNTGSSYGYTF
17	TRBV19	TRBJ1-2	-	TRBD1	TGTGCCAGTACCCCCCCGACAGGGGGAAAGTATAACTATGGCTACACCTTC	CASTPPTGGKYNYGYTF
13	TRBV7-2	TRBJ1-2	once	-	TGTGCCAGCAGCTTAGGGGCAGGGCGTAGCTACACCTTC	CASSLGAGRSYTF
13	TRBV29-1	TRBJ2-1	-	-	TGCAGCGTTGTGGTGACAGGTAACGGTGAGCAGTTCTTC	CSVVVTGNGEQFF
15	TRBV28	TRBJ1-2	once	TRBD1	TGTGCCAGCAGTCTAGGGGGCGGTGGCAGGGGCGACTACACCTTC	CASSLGGGGRGDYTF
15	TRBV6-6	TRBJ2-5	-	TRBD2	TGTGCCAGCAATACTAACGAGCGGGGGCGAGGGACCCAGTACTTC	CASNTNERGRGTQYF
15	TRBV24-1	TRBJ2-5	-	TRBD2	TGTGCCACCAGTGATACGGGGGGAGGGACAGAGACCCAGTACTTC	CATSDTGGGTETQYF
16	TRBV6-2/TRBV6-3	TRBJ2-7	once	-	TGTGCCAGCAGTTATATAAGGTCCTACGGCGGGTCCGAGCAGTACTTC	CASSYIRSYGGSEQYF
17	TRBV4-3	TRBJ2-1	-	TRBD1	TGCGCCAGCAGCCAAGATGTCGACAGGGGGGTATACAATGAGCAGTTCTTC	CASSQDVDRGVYNEQFF
17	TRBV4-3	TRBJ2-1	-	TRBD1	TGCGCCAGCAGCCAAGTTTGGAGGACAGGGAGAATAGATGAGCAGTTCTTC	CASSQVWRTGRIDEQFF
15	TRBV7-2	TRBJ2-1	-	TRBD1	TGTGCCAGCAGCTTAGGGGGGACAGGGCACAATGAGCAGTTCTTC	CASSLGGTGHNEQFF
12	TRBV10-2	TRBJ1-6	-	-	TGCGCCAGCAGCAATTATAATTCACCCCTCCACTTT	CASSNYNSPLHF
15	TRBV4-3	TRBJ2-7	-	TRBD2	TGCGCCAGCAGCCAGGGGACTAGCGGGTTCTACGAGCAGTACTTC	CASSQGTSGFYEQYF
17	TRBV15	TRBJ2-1	-	-	TGTGCCACCAGCAGAGGTGGTTCGCAGGCCCTCTACAATGAGCAGTTCTTC	CATSRGGSQALYNEQFF
15	TRBV4-3	TRBJ2-4	-	TRBD2	TGCGCCAGCAGCCAAGAGGGGGGGGGAAAAAACATTCAGTACTTC	CASSQEGGGKNIQYF
15	TRBV5-5	TRBJ1-6	-	TRBD1	TGTGCCAGCAGCCTGGCCGGGACAGGGAGATCACCCCTCCACTTT	CASSLAGTGRSPLHF
13	TRBV19	TRBJ1-6	-	-	TGTGCCAGTAGTACACGGTACGATTCACCCCTCCACTTT	CASSTRYDSPLHF
15	TRBV5-1	TRBJ1-6	-	-	TGCGCCAGCACCCCGGACACGAGAAATAATTCACCCCTCCACTTT	CASTPDTRNNSPLHF
17	TRBV28	TRBJ1-3	-	TRBD1	TGTGCCAGCAGTTTACCTAAACAGGGGTGGTCTGGAAACACCATATATTTT	CASSLPKQGWSGNTIYF
14	TRBV19	TRBJ1-6	-	-	TGTGCCAGTAGTATAAACAGAAGAAATTCACCCCTCCACTTT	CASSINRRNSPLHF
15	TRBV19	TRBJ2-2	few	TRBD1	TGTGCCAGTCGGACAGGGGGCGTGAACACCGGGGAGCTGTTTTTT	CASRTGGVNTGELFF
14	TRBV19	TRBJ1-2	-	TRBD1	TGTGCCAGTAGTCTGCAACAGGGGAACTATGGCTACACCTTC	CASSLQQGNYGYTF
14	TRBV5-1	TRBJ2-7	-	-	TGCGCCAGCACCACCACAGGCAGACGGTACGAGCAGTACTTC	CASTTTGRRYEQYF
14	TRBV6-1	TRBJ1-5	-	-	TGTGCCAGCAGTGAAAGGGGCGGTAATCAGCCCCAGCATTTT	CASSERGGNQPQHF
15	TRBV6-4	TRBJ1-6	-	-	TGTGCCAGCAGTGACTCGGCGGGCCTTAATTCACCCCTCCACTTT	CASSDSAGLNSPLHF
15	TRBV3-1/TRBV3-2	TRBJ2-1	-	TRBD2	TGTGCCAGCAGCTTGGGGTCTAGCGGCCACAATGAGCAGTTCTTC	CASSLGSSGHNEQFF
15	TRBV4-3	TRBJ2-7	once	-	TGCGCCAGCAGCCAAGATCGTGTCCTATCCTACGAGCAGTACTTC	CASSQDRVLSYEQYF
13	TRBV7-2	TRBJ1-5	-	-	TGTGCCAGCAGCTCCACTTCGGGTCGGCCCCAGCATTTT	CASSSTSGRPQHF
14	TRBV28	TRBJ2-7	-	-	TGTGCCAGCAGTTTTGGGGGCCACTCCTACGAGCAGTACTTC	CASSFGGHSYEQYF